These T cell receptor beta chains were read from a single sample in a study of blood T cell repertoires in COVID-19. Produced via immunoSEQ multiplex PCR; TCRdb's table is partial and in-frame only. The sample shows fewer than 120,000 clones, 88% of them seen only once. Sequencing was done on a sample of peripheral blood. The receptors were sampled from a woman aged 45-65 years with acute or convalescent COVID-19. CDR3s include the opening cysteine and the closing phenylalanine or tryptophan. The order of the fields is V gene, J gene, D gene, clone size, CDR3 DNA, CDR3 protein. The D gene is left open where the match is weak. Some rows mark clone size as missing; the rest say once, few, many or name a class of expanded clone.

TRBV3-1/TRBV3-2	TRBJ1-3	.	.	TGTGCCAGCAGCCAAGATCTCCCCGGCAGGGGTGTTACTGGAAACACCATATATTTT	CASSQDLPGRGVTGNTIYF
TRBV7-9	TRBJ2-4	.	.	TGTGCCAGCAGCTTAGCCGGGGATAGAAACATTCAGTACTTC	CASSLAGDRNIQYF
TRBV24-1	TRBJ1-3	.	.	TGTGCCACCAGTGACCGCCGGTCCGGAAACACCATATATTTT	CATSDRRSGNTIYF
TRBV24-1	TRBJ2-7	.	once	TGTGCCACCAGTGATTTGTCCCAGGGGAACGAGCAGTACTTC	CATSDLSQGNEQYF
TRBV11-3	TRBJ2-7	.	.	TGTGCCAGCAGCTTAGATCCCGCCAGTCGCGAGCAGTACTTC	CASSLDPASREQYF
TRBV7-9	TRBJ2-2	TRBD2	few	TGTGCCAGCAGCCGGACTAGCGGGTCTCTCACCGGGGAGCTGTTTTTT	CASSRTSGSLTGELFF
TRBV6-5	TRBJ2-5	TRBD1	.	TGTGCCAGCAGCGGACAGGTCCAAGAGACCCAGTACTTC	CASSGQVQETQYF
TRBV28	TRBJ2-7	TRBD2	few	TGTGCCAGCAGTCCCCTAGCGGGAGGGCCCTACGAGCAGTACTTC	CASSPLAGGPYEQYF
TRBV2	TRBJ2-7	.	.	TGTGCCAGCAGTGAGTTCGGCTACGAGCAGTACTTC	CASSEFGYEQYF
TRBV7-2	TRBJ2-6	TRBD1	.	TGTGCCAGCAGCTCCCGGGACAGGGCTGGGGCCAACGTCCTGACTTTC	CASSSRDRAGANVLTF
TRBV29-1	TRBJ2-5	.	.	TGCAGCGTTGGTGCGCGCTCAGAGACCCAGTACTTC	CSVGARSETQYF
TRBV5-8	TRBJ2-5	.	.	TGTGCCAGCAGCCCTCTAGCTTCCGAGACCCAGTACTTC	CASSPLASETQYF
TRBV12-3/TRBV12-4	TRBJ2-1	.	.	TGTGCCAGCACCCTGTCATCCTTGGGAGAATTCTTC	CASTLSSLGEFF
TRBV19	TRBJ2-6	.	once	TGTGCCAGTACCGGGGGTCTGGCCAACGTCCTGACTTTC	CASTGGLANVLTF
TRBV29-1	TRBJ2-1	TRBD1	.	TGCAGCGTTGAACCAAGGACAGGCGACTCCTACAATGAGCAGTTCTTC	CSVEPRTGDSYNEQFF
TRBV6-5	TRBJ1-6	.	.	TGTGCCAGCAGGCCCCAGGGCTCCTATAATTCACCCCTCCACTTT	CASRPQGSYNSPLHF
TRBV29-1	TRBJ2-2	TRBD1	.	TGCAGCGTCCCGGGACAGCCGAACACCGGGGAGCTGTTTTTT	CSVPGQPNTGELFF
TRBV18	TRBJ2-7	.	.	TGTGCCAGCTCACCGGGACTCGACTACGAGCAGTACTTC	CASSPGLDYEQYF
TRBV14	TRBJ2-5	.	.	TGTGCCAGCAGCCAAGATTTGGGTTTTGCAGGTCAGGAGACCCAGTACTTC	CASSQDLGFAGQETQYF
TRBV24-1	TRBJ2-1	TRBD2	.	TGTGCCACCAGTGACACTCGGGCCTACAGAGGGCGGGAGGGCCGGAATGAGCAGTTCTTC	CATSDTRAYRGREGRNEQFF
TRBV7-2	TRBJ2-1	.	.	TGTGCCAGCAGCTCGATGCTGACTGACTACAATGAGCAGTTCTTC	CASSSMLTDYNEQFF
TRBV5-1	TRBJ1-1	.	.	TGCGCCAGCAGCTTAGTACGGGGAATGAACACTGAAGCTTTCTTT	CASSLVRGMNTEAFF
TRBV5-1	TRBJ2-1	TRBD2	.	TGCGCCAGCAGCTTGGCCCGGACTAGCGGGACGATGGGTGAGCAGTTCTTC	CASSLARTSGTMGEQFF
TRBV5-8	TRBJ1-3	.	.	TGTGCCAGCAGCTTGCGGTCGTCGTCAGGAAACACCATATATTTT	CASSLRSSSGNTIYF
TRBV2	TRBJ1-1	TRBD1	.	TGTGCCAGCAGTGGACAGGGGCTGAACACTGAAGCTTTCTTT	CASSGQGLNTEAFF
TRBV19	TRBJ1-5	TRBD1	.	TGTGCCAGTAGGACAGGACAGGGGAGCAATCAGCCCCAGCATTTT	CASRTGQGSNQPQHF
TRBV2	TRBJ1-2	TRBD1	.	TGTGCCAGCAGTTCAGTATCATGGACAGGGGTAAATGGCTACACCTTC	CASSSVSWTGVNGYTF
TRBV5-4	TRBJ2-7	.	.	TGTGCCAGCAGCTTCGGAGGTACCTCCTACGAGCAGTACTTC	CASSFGGTSYEQYF
TRBV5-1	TRBJ1-1	.	few	TGCGCCAGCAGCCTGGGTAGAAGGGGTGGCACTGAAGCTTTCTTT	CASSLGRRGGTEAFF
TRBV27	TRBJ1-1	.	.	TGTGCCAGCAGTGTTATCGGAGGGGCGGGTGAAGCTTTCTTT	CASSVIGGAGEAFF
TRBV4-2	TRBJ1-1	.	few	TGTGCCAGCAGCCAAGTTCTCAACACTGAAGCTTTCTTT	CASSQVLNTEAFF
TRBV5-1	TRBJ2-5	.	.	TGCGCCAGCAGCTCCGGGTCGGTCCAAGAGACCCAGTACTTC	CASSSGSVQETQYF
TRBV19	TRBJ1-3	.	.	TGTGCCAGTACCAACACCGTCTCTGGAAACACCATATATTTT	CASTNTVSGNTIYF
TRBV25-1	TRBJ2-7	.	.	TGTGCCAGCGGGGGACTCCCCTACGAGCAGTACTTC	CASGGLPYEQYF
TRBV24-1	TRBJ2-3	.	.	TGTGCCACCAGCCGGACTATTTCCACAGATACGCAGTATTTT	CATSRTISTDTQYF
TRBV19	TRBJ1-1	.	.	TGTGCCAGTAGTGCAGCGTTTTGGACTGAAGCTTTCTTT	CASSAAFWTEAFF
TRBV6-4	TRBJ1-1	TRBD1	.	TGTGCCAGCAGTGTTCATCGGGACAGGGGAGTGGTCACTGAAGCTTTCTTT	CASSVHRDRGVVTEAFF
TRBV19	TRBJ1-4	TRBD1	.	TGTGCCAGTAGTAGTCACAGGGGAGCAACTAATGAAAAACTGTTTTTT	CASSSHRGATNEKLFF
TRBV30	TRBJ1-1	.	.	TGTGCCTGGAGTGTACTGGGGGCCTGGGGGAAAGCGGACACTGAAGCTTTCTTT	CAWSVLGAWGKADTEAFF
TRBV5-4	TRBJ2-3	TRBD1	.	TGTGCCAGCAGCCTCCCTGGGACAGGGCGTAGTTCAGATACGCAGTATTTT	CASSLPGTGRSSDTQYF
TRBV7-8	TRBJ2-7	.	.	TGTGCCAGCAGCCCAACAGGGGGGGTTAGCTCCTACGAGCAGTACTTC	CASSPTGGVSSYEQYF
TRBV5-1	TRBJ1-3	TRBD1	.	TGCGCCAGCAGCCCCTCGGGACAGGGAGCCTCTGGAAACACCATATATTTT	CASSPSGQGASGNTIYF
TRBV29-1	TRBJ2-1	TRBD1	once	TGCAGCGTTCGCCGGACAGGGGTCTACAATGAGCAGTTCTTC	CSVRRTGVYNEQFF
TRBV28	TRBJ1-2	.	.	TGTGCCAGCACGGGAGCCCAAGGCTACACCTTC	CASTGAQGYTF
TRBV29-1	TRBJ1-4	.	.	TGCAGCGTCGGGACATCGTATGAAAAACTGTTTTTT	CSVGTSYEKLFF
TRBV7-8	TRBJ2-3	TRBD2	.	TGTGCCAGCAGACGGATAGCGGGAGCAAGCACAGATACGCAGTATTTT	CASRRIAGASTDTQYF
TRBV28	TRBJ2-1	TRBD2	.	TGTGCCAGCAGTTCCCCGGGACTAGCAGTCTATGAGCAGTTCTTC	CASSSPGLAVYEQFF
TRBV3-1/TRBV3-2	TRBJ2-7	TRBD2	.	TGTGCCAGCAGCGGGGTGGAAGCGGGAACCGTCTACGAGCAGTACTTC	CASSGVEAGTVYEQYF
TRBV7-2	TRBJ2-2	TRBD2	.	TGTGCCAGCAGCTTAAGCCTAGCGGGATGGACCGGGGAGCTGTTTTTT	CASSLSLAGWTGELFF
TRBV11-2	TRBJ1-4	TRBD1	.	TGTGCCAGCAGCCCAAAGGGGAGGGGGACAGGGGCTAATGAAAAACTGTTTTTT	CASSPKGRGTGANEKLFF
TRBV5-1	TRBJ1-2	.	.	TGCGCCAGCAGCTTGGGTCCCAGGGTGGACTATGGCTACACCTTC	CASSLGPRVDYGYTF
TRBV5-4	TRBJ1-3	.	.	TGTGCCAGCAGCAACAGCCACTCTGGAAACACCATATATTTT	CASSNSHSGNTIYF